The 14 T cell receptor beta chains below were found in one sample sequenced in a study of metastatic and nonmetastatic thyroid tumors. Not a single patient had been given any form of treatment at any point before undergoing thyroid surgery. TCRdb reanalyzed the PCR reads with MiXCR. The table lists about 70,000 clones, less than 20% of them singletons. Sample: blood. Every receptor here comes from a female donor with papillary thyroid cancer or a benign thyroid nodule (not recorded which). Some clones in this sample may be carry-over from other donors' samples.

This clone was found many times. CDR3 coding DNA: TGTGCCAGCAGTGAAATCGAGGGAGGGTCAGAGACCCAGTACTTC. Translation: CASSEIEGGSETQYF. The chain links TRBV6-1 to TRBJ2-5; 7 bases map to TRBD2. V dropped 2 bases and J dropped 4; count of bases not matched to a gene: 7. Germline CDR1 reads MNHNS; CDR2 reads SASEGT. The CDR3 contains 15 residues.

Ten or more counts support this clone. The CDR3 sequence is CSAPRGARYNEQFF. For the CDR3, the DNA is TGCAGTGCTCCTCGGGGGGCGAGGTACAATGAGCAGTTCTTC. The V call is TRBV20-1, the J call TRBJ2-1; D perhaps matches TRBD2 (7 bases). V shed 5 bases and J shed 4 bases, with 15 bases lying between them. CDR3 size: 14 residues. The germline gives CDR1 DFQATT, CDR2 SNEGSKA (reference sequence).

The sample holds many counts of this clone. V is TRBV14 and J is TRBJ1-2; no clear D. The germline V and J ends were trimmed by 0 bases and 4 bases, with 6 bases remaining between them. The CDR3 has 13 residues. Germline V gene sequence: CDR1 SGHDN, CDR2 FVKESK. The CDR3 is CASSQDRLYGYTF. The CDR3 bases are TGTGCCAGCAGCCAAGATAGACTCTATGGCTACACCTTC.

This clone showed up many times. J is TRBJ2-5 and V is TRBV28, with 7 nucleotides matching TRBD2. V dropped 5 bases and J dropped 13; count of bases not matched to a gene: 10. CDR1 and CDR2 from the germline V gene are MDHEN and SYDVKM. The CDR3 has 12 amino acids. The CDR3 sequence is CASSRPGGSRYF. The CDR3 region has the DNA TGTGCCAGCAGTAGGCCTGGCGGGAGTAGGTACTTC.

At least ten counts were recorded for this clone. The rearrangement joins TRBV7-9 to TRBJ2-1, with TRBD2 matching 9 bases. There are 13 residues in the CDR3. Germline V CDR1 and CDR2: SEHNR, FQNEAQ (reference sequence). The J segment lost 8 bases and the V segment lost 3 bases, leaving 2 bases of the junction unmatched. CDR3 amino acids: CASSFSGSYEQFF. The CDR3 DNA reads TGTGCCAGCAGCTTTAGCGGGAGTTATGAGCAGTTCTTC.

This chain uses TRBV24-1 with TRBJ1-5; D unresolved. Per germline, CDR1 KGHDR and CDR2 SFDVKD. The CDR3 is made up of 14 amino acids. Trimming removed 9 bases from V and 4 bases from J, with 15 bases in between. The chain's CDR3 is CATAEGLGNQPQHF. The CDR3 nucleotides read TGTGCCACCGCCGAGGGATTGGGGAATCAGCCCCAGCATTTT.

This clone has at least ten counts. This sequence joins TRBV28 and TRBJ1-5; no firm D call. V dropped 3 bases and J dropped 7 bases, with 13 bases sitting between them. Looked up from germline, CDR1 is MDHEN and CDR2 is SYDVKM. The CDR3 is 14 residues long. CDR3 nucleotide sequence: TGTGCCAGCAGTTTTAGCCGATACGGCCAGCCCCAGCATTTT. This sequence encodes CASSFSRYGQPQHF.

This clone was picked up a small number of times. The chain is built from TRBV11-2 and TRBJ1-2; possible D gene TRBD1, 5 bases. V was clipped by 8 bases and J by 4 bases, with 20 bases between them. This CDR3 region has 15 residues. The V gene's germline CDR1 is SGHAT and CDR2 FQNNGV. The CDR3 DNA reads as TGTGCCAGCGGCTCTGCCATAGACAGAGTCTATGGCTACACCTTC. It yields the protein CASGSAIDRVYGYTF.

The chain carries TRBV2 and TRBJ2-7; 9 positions agree with TRBD1. Losses at the gene ends were 6 bases for V and 3 bases for J; bases not matched to a gene: 3. The CDR3 is made up of 13 amino acids. The V gene's germline CDR1 is SNHLY and CDR2 FYNNEI. DNA of the CDR3: TGTGCCAGCAGAGAGGACAGGGGCTACGAGCAGTACTTC. Translation: CASREDRGYEQYF.

This clone was observed many times. The chain couples TRBV27 to TRBJ1-4, with 7 bases that match TRBD1. The ends lost 5 bases at V and 5 bases at J; junction bases unmatched: 5. CDR1 and CDR2 (germline): MNHEY, SMNVEV (reference sequence). This CDR3 comprises 14 residues. CDR3 in amino acids: CASSPGQLNEKLFF. DNA for the CDR3: TGTGCCAGCAGTCCGGGACAGTTAAATGAAAAACTGTTTTTT.

As concerns this clone: Other DNA sequences within the sample encode an identical CDR3. The rearrangement uses TRBV9 and TRBJ1-2; D remains ambiguous. In germline, CDR1 is SGDLS, CDR2 YYNGEE. Trimming left V 3 bases short and J 6 bases short, with 36 bases between. CDR3 length: 21 amino acids. The DNA of the CDR3 is TGTGCCAGCAGCGCGGGCCCGGGATTCGGCGGTAGGACTGGTTCAGGTGATGGCTACACCTTC. Protein sequence: CASSAGPGFGGRTGSGDGYTF.

This clone was counted many times. This chain uses TRBV4-1 with TRBJ2-1; 9 nucleotides line up with TRBD2. Trimming removed 1 base from V and 10 bases from J; junction bases left unmatched: 14. Germline V lookup: CDR1 MGHRA, CDR2 YSYEKL. This CDR3 spans 17 amino acids. DNA of the CDR3: TGCGCCAGCAGCCAAGGGATCGGCGGGAGGGTCTCCCAGGAGCAGTTCTTC. It yields the protein CASSQGIGGRVSQEQFF.

In the case of this clone: One junction end does not reproduce the germline sequence, and a read error may be involved. This chain joins TRBV5-1 and TRBJ2-1; 13 nucleotides line up with TRBD2. Germline V gives CDR1 SGHRS, CDR2 YFSETQ. The CDR3 is 17 amino acids. CDR3 sequence: CANSWRGGTSGIDEQFF. CDR3 DNA: TGCGCCAACAGCTGGAGAGGGGGGACTAGCGGGATCGATGAGCAGTTCTTC.

Comments on this clone: With a much larger clone just one base away, this may be a read error. The chain joins TRBV5-6 to TRBJ1-1; the match to TRBD1 covers 11 bases. The germline V gene encodes CDR1 SGHDT and CDR2 YYEEEE. This CDR3 has 15 amino acids. The J segment lost 4 bases and the V segment lost 9 bases, leaving 11 bases of the junction unmatched. CDR3: CANRSSGTGGTEAFF. CDR3 in DNA: TGTGCCAACAGAAGTTCTGGGACAGGGGGCACTGAAGCTTTCTTT.